The clone carrying this TCR beta chain was seen only once. Its antigen is unidentified. These data originate in a study of vaccination and CD4 T cells after COVID-19. Study information: Post-COVID sampling occurred a median around 97 days after diagnosis (range 35 to 161).

Treatment reported: roughly nine-day PBMC culture with coronavirus spike peptide pools or control peptides (ViraFEST assay). Expansion of antigen-specific T cells with peptide pools by ViraFEST preceded sequencing of TCRs. The germline CDR1 and CDR2 sequences are SGHRS and YFSETQ. The length of the CDR3 is 16 residues. V was shortened by 4 bases and J by 0 bases, with 17 bases between the two germline ends. The Oncomine TCR Beta short-read assay was what sequenced the DNA obtained from cultured CD4+ T cells. TCRdb fed the PCR reads into MiXCR, producing one record per CDR3 protein. The data show more than 13,000 distinct CDR3 sequences, with 65% to 75% seen just once and around 15% held by the top ten.

The material sequenced was CD4+ T cells from blood, cultured in vitro. V usage is TRBV5-1 and J usage is TRBJ2-7; perhaps TRBD2 as D (5 bases). The clonotype was recovered from a human donor who had recovered from COVID-19. The CDR3 spells CASSQEEAKSSYEQYF. The CDR3 nucleotides are TGCGCCAGCAGCCAAGAGGAGGCCAAGAGCTCCTACGAGCAGTACTTC.